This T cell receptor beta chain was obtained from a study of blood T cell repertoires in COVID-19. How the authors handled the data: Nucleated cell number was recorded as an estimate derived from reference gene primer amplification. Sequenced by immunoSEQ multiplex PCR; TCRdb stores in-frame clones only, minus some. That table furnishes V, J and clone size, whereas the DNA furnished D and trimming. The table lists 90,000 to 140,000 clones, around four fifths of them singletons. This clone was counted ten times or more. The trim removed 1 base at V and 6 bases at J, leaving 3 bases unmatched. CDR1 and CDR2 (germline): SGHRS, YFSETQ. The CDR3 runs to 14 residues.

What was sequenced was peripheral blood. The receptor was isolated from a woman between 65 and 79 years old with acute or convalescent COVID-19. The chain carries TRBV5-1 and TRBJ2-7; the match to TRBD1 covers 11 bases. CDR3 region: CASSLRTGGAEQYF. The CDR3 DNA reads TGCGCCAGCAGCTTGCGGACAGGGGGCGCCGAGCAGTACTTC.